This passage covers 2 T cell receptor beta chains from one sample sequenced in a study of cytomegalovirus exposure and HLA in healthy donors. With 60 Vbeta and 13 Jbeta primers, the PCR was carried out. The table came from immunoSEQ multiplex PCR; TCRdb's copy has only in-frame clones and leaves some out. The repertoire holds 150,000 to 200,000 clones, with roughly 80% as singletons. The specimen was PBMCs. These receptors were obtained from a girl between 10 and 17 years old in good health and CMV-seropositive.

The V and J genes are TRBV7-3 and TRBJ2-2, with TRBD2 as a possible D gene (6 bases). V was cut by 4 bases and J by 6 bases, with 12 bases left in between. Germline assignment: CDR1 SGHTA and CDR2 FQGTGA. The CDR3 contains 14 residues. In DNA, the CDR3 is TGTGCCAGCAGCTCAGGGACTGTGGCCGGGGAGCTGTTTTTT. Protein: CASSSGTVAGELFF.

Only a few counts were recorded for this clone. The rearrangement uses TRBV6-1 and TRBJ1-1; 9 bases line up with TRBD1. The germline gives CDR1 MNHNS, CDR2 SASEGT. CDR3 length: 15 residues. The DNA for the CDR3 is TGTGCGAGCGCGCGGGACAGGGCGATGAACACTGAAGCTTTCTTT. It is translated as CASARDRAMNTEAFF.